This TCR beta chain was recovered during a study of identical twins. This clonotype was counted many times. It was template switching that added a universal primer site, and there were unique molecular identifiers on the cDNA. Via MiXCR, TCRdb re-called the 5' RACE reads, giving one row per CDR3 protein. The sample contains 210,000 or so distinct CDR3 sequences, 7.5% of which appear only once. The CDR3 has 13 residues. V gave up 5 bases and J gave up 6 bases, with 10 bases separating them. Germline values: CDR1 SGHTA, CDR2 FQGNSA. The sample was also linked to a second study, of yellow fever vaccine responses in identical twins.

Sequences were obtained from memory (CD45RO+) T cells sorted from blood. This receptor was obtained from a woman younger than 35 in good health. The rearrangement uses TRBV7-2 and TRBJ2-2; D might be TRBD1 (5 bases). The CDR3 DNA follows: TGTGCCAGCAGCATCAGGGTTCCCGGGGAGCTGTTTTTT. Its protein is CASSIRVPGELFF.